This entry lists 10 T cell receptor beta chains sequenced from one sample in a study of blood T cell repertoires in COVID-19. Measured with immunoSEQ multiplex PCR; TCRdb has only the in-frame clones, and not every one. There are about 98,000 clones in the sample; 82% occur only once, and approximately 11% lies in the top ten. The sequenced sample consisted of peripheral blood. These receptors came from a man between 65 and 79 years old with active or convalescent COVID-19.

The chain has TRBV18 and TRBJ1-2, with D possibly being TRBD1 (6 bases). Germline V gene lookup returns CDR1 KGHSH and CDR2 LQKENI. V was clipped by 3 bases and J by 6 bases, with 8 bases between them. CDR3 length: 12 residues. The CDR3 coding sequence is TGTGCCAGCTCACCCCGACAGGATGGCTACACCTTC. It codes for CASSPRQDGYTF.

J is TRBJ1-6 and V is TRBV4-3; no clear D gene. The ends were cut back, 0 bases at V and 10 bases at J, with 7 bases in the middle. The CDR3 is 13 amino acids. Germline loops: CDR1 LGHNA, CDR2 YSLEER. Here the CDR3 reads CASSQDQRSPLHF. The DNA for the CDR3 is TGCGCCAGCAGCCAAGATCAGAGGTCACCCCTCCACTTT.

The chain uses TRBV5-1 and TRBJ2-2, with a possible D match to TRBD2 (5 bases). This CDR3 is 13 amino acids long. V lost 4 bases, J lost 8 bases, and 12 bases lay in between. Germline values: CDR1 SGHRS, CDR2 YFSETQ. This CDR3 reads CASSLRRGGELFF. The CDR3 DNA sequence: TGCGCCAGCAGCCTCCGACGGGGTGGGGAGCTGTTTTTT.

The genes are TRBV19 and TRBJ1-5; D remains unclear. The CDR3 consists of 17 residues. From germline, CDR1 is LNHDA and CDR2 SQIVND (reference sequence). Trimming took off 3 bases at V and 1 base at J, with 16 bases between the two ends. The CDR3 reads CASSIGPSRISNQPQHF. DNA for the CDR3: TGTGCCAGTAGTATCGGTCCGTCTCGAATAAGCAATCAGCCCCAGCATTTT.

V usage is TRBV27 and J usage is TRBJ2-5; TRBD1 might be the D (5 bases). This CDR3 spans 13 amino acids. Germline V CDR1 and CDR2: MNHEY, SMNVEV (reference sequence). The germline V and J ends were trimmed by 2 bases and 1 base, with 5 bases remaining between them. CDR3 region: CASSLDSQETQYF. The CDR3 region has the DNA TGTGCCAGCAGTTTAGACAGCCAAGAGACCCAGTACTTC.

The J gene is TRBJ1-1, the V gene TRBV6-5, with D possibly being TRBD1 (6 bases). This CDR3 is built from 15 residues. CDR1 is MNHEY and CDR2 is SVGAGI in the germline V gene. Deletions cut 8 bases from V and 5 bases from J, with 21 bases between. CDR3 sequence (DNA): TGTGCCAGCTTTAGGGGGAGGGGGTATCGGACTGAAGCTTTCTTT. Its protein product is CASFRGRGYRTEAFF.

The V call is TRBV2, the J call TRBJ1-6, with 10 nucleotides matching TRBD1. The V gene end was trimmed by 6 bases and the J gene end by 9 bases; junction bases not matched to a gene: 14. The germline gives CDR1 SNHLY, CDR2 FYNNEI. The CDR3 is 17 residues long. The CDR3 DNA follows: TGTGCCAGCAGCCTTGAACCGGGACAGGGGTCGTTTTCACCCCTCCACTTT. This gives the protein CASSLEPGQGSFSPLHF.

This chain joins TRBV27 and TRBJ2-1; D is unclear. Germline V gives CDR1 MNHEY, CDR2 SMNVEV (reference sequence). CDR3 length equals 11 residues. V lost 3 bases to trimming and J lost 7 bases, with 4 bases between them. The CDR3 nucleotides read TGTGCCAGCAGTTTTCTGAATGAGCAGTTCTTC. It codes for CASSFLNEQFF.

This chain joins TRBV11-2 and TRBJ1-1, with D tentatively TRBD1 (6 bases). From germline, CDR1 is SGHAT and CDR2 FQNNGV. The V gene lost 4 bases and the J gene lost 8 bases, with 17 bases spanning the gap. This CDR3 spans 14 amino acids. In nucleotides, the CDR3 is TGTGCCAGCAGCTCAACAGGGCCCGATAACGAAGCTTTCTTT. This sequence encodes CASSSTGPDNEAFF.

The rearrangement joins TRBV7-9 to TRBJ2-5, with TRBD2 matching 8 bases. Germline V gene data show CDR1 as SEHNR and CDR2 as FQNEAQ (reference sequence). V dropped 1 base and J dropped 2; count of bases not matched to a gene: 3. The CDR3 is made up of 15 amino acids. The CDR3 spells CASSLGGGRQETQYF. CDR3 sequence (DNA): TGTGCCAGCAGCTTAGGCGGGGGGCGTCAAGAGACCCAGTACTTC.